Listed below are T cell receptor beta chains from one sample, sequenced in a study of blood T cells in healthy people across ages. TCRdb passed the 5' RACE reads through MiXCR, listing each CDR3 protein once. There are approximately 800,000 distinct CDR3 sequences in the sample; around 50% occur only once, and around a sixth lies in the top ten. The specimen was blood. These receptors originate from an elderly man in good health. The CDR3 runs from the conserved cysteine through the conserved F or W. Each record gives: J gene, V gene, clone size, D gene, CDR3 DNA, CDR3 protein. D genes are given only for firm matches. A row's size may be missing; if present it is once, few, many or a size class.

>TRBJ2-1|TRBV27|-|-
TGTGCCAGCAGTTTTAACGGGCGCGCTGAGCAGTTCTTC
CASSFNGRAEQFF
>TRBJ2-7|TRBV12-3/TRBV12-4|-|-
TGCGCCAGCAGCTTACAGGGTAACGAGCAGTACTTC
CASSLQGNEQYF
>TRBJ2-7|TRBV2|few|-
TGTGCCTTTTGGGAGACAAAGTCCTTCCTCTACGAGCAGTACTTC
CAFWETKSFLYEQYF
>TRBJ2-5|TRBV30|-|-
TGTGCCTGGAGTGAGCGGCTTTGGGAGACCCAGTACTTC
CAWSERLWETQYF
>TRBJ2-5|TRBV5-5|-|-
TGTGCCAGCAGCTTGTTAATGAGGACTACGCAAGAGACCCAGTACTTC
CASSLLMRTTQETQYF
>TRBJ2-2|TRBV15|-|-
TGTGCCACCAGCAGAGATCTAGAAAACGCGAACACCGGGGAGCTGTTTTTT
CATSRDLENANTGELFF
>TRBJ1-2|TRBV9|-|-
TGTGCCAGCAGCGTAGTGAGTAACTATGGCTACACCTTC
CASSVVSNYGYTF
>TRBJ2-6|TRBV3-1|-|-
TGTGCCAGCAGCCAAGAGTCGTCAGGTGGGGCCAACGTCCTGACTTTC
CASSQESSGGANVLTF
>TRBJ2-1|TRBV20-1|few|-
TGCAGTGTCCCTGGGACTCTTAACAATGAGCAGTTCTTC
CSVPGTLNNEQFF
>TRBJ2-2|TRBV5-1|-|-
TGCGCCAGCAGCTCCCGACTTATGCTCAACGCCGGGGAGCTGTTTTTT
CASSSRLMLNAGELFF
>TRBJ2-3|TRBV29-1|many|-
TGCAGCGTTTCTAGGCTAGTCGCAGATACGCAGTATTTT
CSVSRLVADTQYF